A single sample is the source of the 15 T cell receptor beta chains below, sequenced in a study of human T cells and chemical hapten exposure. The time point: patch test 1, 2 weeks after DPC sensitization. Treatment defined: therapeutic diphenylcyclopropenone sensitization with weekly scalp DPC. TCRdb re-derived calls from the RACE reads in MiXCR, one entry per CDR3 protein. Among about 70,000 distinct CDR3 sequences, around 10% were seen once, and the ten largest hold 3% to 3.5%. This material consisted of whole blood, taken in connection with sensitization to the hapten diphenylcyclopropenone (DPC). Receptor source: a woman between 35 and 50 years old with alopecia areata. Some clones in this sample may be carry-over from other donors' samples.

This clonotype was counted at least ten times. This rearrangement joins TRBV7-6 to TRBJ1-1, with D perhaps TRBD1 (5 bases). Germline loops: CDR1 SGHVS, CDR2 FNYEAQ. Trimming left V 5 bases short and J 5 bases short, with 12 bases between. The CDR3 covers 13 residues. The DNA for the CDR3 is TGTGCCAGCAGCGTGTCCAGGGTTACTGAAGCTTTCTTT. Protein product: CASSVSRVTEAFF.

This chain uses TRBV3-1 with TRBJ2-1; unclear D gene. Trimming removed 7 bases at V and 6 bases at J, with 16 bases between. CDR1 LGHDT and CDR2 YNNKEL come from the germline V gene (reference sequence). The CDR3 sequence is 14 residues long. The CDR3 spells CASTPNARSNEQFF. For the CDR3, the DNA is TGTGCCAGCACCCCAAACGCCCGGTCCAATGAGCAGTTCTTC.

This clonotype has only a few counts. The chain recombines TRBV12-3 or TRBV12-4 with TRBJ1-6; D is undetermined. The length of the CDR3 is 12 residues. Trimming removed 4 bases from V and 8 bases from J, with 6 bases in between. The CDR3 DNA reads TGTGCCAGCAGTTACGGAGATTCACCCCTCCACTTT. It translates to CASSYGDSPLHF.

This clonotype was seen at least ten times. The chain combines TRBV6-1 with TRBJ2-4, with D tentatively TRBD1 (6 bases). This CDR3 spans 12 amino acids. V was trimmed by 6 bases and J by 6 bases, leaving 9 bases between them. The germline V gene has CDR1 MNHNS and CDR2 SASEGT. The CDR3: CASREQGNIQYF. The CDR3 coding sequence is TGTGCCAGCAGGGAACAGGGAAACATTCAGTACTTC.

There are a few counts of this clonotype. V and J are TRBV29-1 and TRBJ2-7; 7 bases map to TRBD1. The CDR3 consists of 11 residues. Trimming removed 6 bases from V and 6 bases from J; junction bases left unmatched: 5. Germline V CDR1 and CDR2: SQVTM, ANQGSEA. CDR3 nucleotides: TGCAGCGTCGACAGGGCCGGCGAGCAGTACTTC. It codes for CSVDRAGEQYF.

The table lists this clonotype with many counts. The V call is TRBV10-3, the J call TRBJ2-1; TRBD2 matches at 8 bases. The ends lost 8 bases at V and 3 bases at J; junction bases unmatched: 12. This CDR3 is 16 amino acids long. Germline V CDR1 and CDR2: ENHRY, SYGVKD. The CDR3 DNA reads as TGTGCCATCGGTCTTAAGGGGACTAGGAACTACAATGAGCAGTTCTTC. It specifies CAIGLKGTRNYNEQFF.

This clonotype has only a few counts. The rearrangement uses TRBV29-1 and TRBJ2-3, with 12 nucleotides matching TRBD2. This CDR3 spans 17 amino acids. Looked up from germline, CDR1 is SQVTM and CDR2 is ANQGSEA. V was clipped by 6 bases and J by 0 bases; unmatched bases: 10. Here the CDR3 reads CSVDGTSGPHSTDTQYF. The CDR3 bases are TGCAGCGTCGACGGGACTAGCGGGCCCCATAGCACAGATACGCAGTATTTT.

On this clonotype: A much larger clonotype is one base distant, so this may be a read error. CDR3 DNA: TGTGCCAGCAGATCCGACGGGTACCGAGAGACCCAGTACTTC. Residues: CASRSDGYRETQYF. This chain connects TRBV5-5 to TRBJ2-5; D gene ambiguous. CDR1 is SGHKS, CDR2 YYEKEE, per germline (reference sequence). The CDR3 runs to 14 residues. Deletions cut 5 bases from V and 4 bases from J, with 15 bases between.

This rearrangement joins TRBV30 to TRBJ2-6, with D perhaps matching TRBD1 (6 bases). This CDR3 region has 16 residues. Germline V gives CDR1 GTSNPN, CDR2 SVGIG (reference sequence). V lost 4 bases and J 0 bases, leaving 13 bases between the germline ends. CDR3 nucleotide sequence: TGTGCCTGGAACCGGGGACACCTCTCTGGGGCCAACGTCCTGACTTTC. Protein product: CAWNRGHLSGANVLTF.

This clonotype was recorded at least ten times. The chain joins TRBV18 to TRBJ2-7; D may be TRBD1 (5 bases). Trimming removed 3 bases at V and 2 bases at J, with 14 bases between. The CDR3 spans 15 residues. Per germline, CDR1 KGHSH and CDR2 LQKENI. In nucleotides, the CDR3 is TGTGCCAGCTCACCCCCCTCGGTGGGGCCCTACGAGCAGTACTTC. Its translation: CASSPPSVGPYEQYF.

For this clonotype: A read error is possible here, since a much larger clone lies one base away. V gene TRBV6-5 combines with J gene TRBJ1-3, with 7 bases lining up with TRBD1. Germline loops: CDR1 MNHEY, CDR2 SVGAGI. The CDR3 sequence is 13 residues long. The V segment lost 10 bases and the J segment 3 bases; nucleotides outside the gene matches: 6. CDR3 DNA sequence: TGTGCCAACAAGGGGGCCTATGGAAACACCATATATTTT. Its translation is CANKGAYGNTIYF.

This clonotype was observed a few times. The rearrangement links TRBV7-6 to TRBJ2-5; possibly TRBD2 for D (5 bases). The CDR3 covers 14 residues. Germline values: CDR1 SGHVS, CDR2 FNYEAQ. The V end lost 3 bases, the J end lost 5 bases, and 13 bases lay between the germline ends. CDR3 sequence reads: CASSLPGSYETQYF. The CDR3 DNA reads as TGTGCCAGCAGCTTGCCGGGATCCTATGAGACCCAGTACTTC.

The chain carries TRBV6-2 or TRBV6-3 and TRBJ1-5; no reliable D call. CDR3 length: 12 amino acids. Germline V gives CDR1 MNHEY, CDR2 SVGEGT. The V gene lost 4 bases and the J gene lost 6 bases, with 7 bases spanning the gap. CDR3 in amino acids: CASSFFTQPQHF. The CDR3 nucleotides read TGTGCCAGCAGTTTTTTTACTCAGCCCCAGCATTTT.

This clonotype was observed a few times. This chain joins TRBV9 and TRBJ2-7; D uncertain. This CDR3 has 14 residues. Germline assignment: CDR1 SGDLS and CDR2 YYNGEE. V lost 0 bases and J 0 bases, leaving 7 bases between the germline ends. The CDR3 region has the DNA TGTGCCAGCAGCGTAGGCAGCTCCTCCTACGAGCAGTACTTC. Translating gives CASSVGSSSYEQYF.

This chain joins TRBV10-3 and TRBJ1-1; D might be TRBD1 (5 bases). V gave up 3 bases and J gave up 7 bases, with 9 bases separating them. Germline loops: CDR1 ENHRY, CDR2 SYGVKD. The CDR3 spans 12 residues. In DNA form, the CDR3 reads TGTGCCATCAGTGACCTGGGGGGTGAAGCTTTCTTT. It codes for CAISDLGGEAFF.